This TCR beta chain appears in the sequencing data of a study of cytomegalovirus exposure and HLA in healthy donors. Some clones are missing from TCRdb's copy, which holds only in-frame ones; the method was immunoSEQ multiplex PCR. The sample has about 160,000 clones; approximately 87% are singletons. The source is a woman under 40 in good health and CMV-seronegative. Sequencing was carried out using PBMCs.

As DNA, the CDR3 is TGTGCCAGCAGTGAAATCGGCCCTCCGGGGCCCCAGCATTTT. Protein: CASSEIGPPGPQHF. This chain links TRBV2 with TRBJ1-5; D unclear. The V end lost 2 bases, the J end lost 9 bases, and 14 bases lay between the germline ends. CDR1 and CDR2 from the germline V gene are SNHLY and FYNNEI. CDR3 length: 14 amino acids.